This is a list of T cell receptor beta chains from one sample in a study of immune heterogeneity within non-small cell lung tumors. MiXCR was run by TCRdb on the multiplex PCR reads, yielding one entry per CDR3 protein. The data show 2,800 or so distinct CDR3 sequences, 35% to 50% seen once. The sequencing input was lung tumor tissue. The receptors stem from a woman in her sixties with non-small cell lung cancer. Each CDR3 is given with its conserved first and last residue. D genes are given only for firm matches. Size is omitted from some rows. Given values are once, few, many or a class for expanded clones.

clone size: NA; V gene: TRBV3-1; J gene: TRBJ2-4; D gene: TRBD2; CDR3 protein: CASSRTSGSARNIQYF; CDR3 DNA: TGTGCCAGCAGCCGGACTAGCGGGAGTGCCAGAAACATTCAGTACTTC
clone size: few; V gene: TRBV3-1; J gene: TRBJ1-4; D gene: NA; CDR3 protein: CASSRGGAATNEKLFF; CDR3 DNA: TGTGCCAGCAGCCGGGGGGGAGCTGCAACTAATGAAAAACTGTTTTTT
clone size: NA; V gene: TRBV2; J gene: TRBJ1-6; D gene: NA; CDR3 protein: CASSDGGAVLRGNSPLHF; CDR3 DNA: TGTGCCAGCAGTGATGGTGGGGCAGTCCTTCGGGGGAATTCACCCCTCCACTTT
clone size: few; V gene: TRBV20-1; J gene: TRBJ2-1; D gene: NA; CDR3 protein: CSARGLRLNEQFF; CDR3 DNA: TGCAGTGCTAGGGGGCTGAGGCTCAATGAGCAGTTCTTC
clone size: few; V gene: TRBV15; J gene: TRBJ1-5; D gene: NA; CDR3 protein: CATSRDLQNSNQPQHF; CDR3 DNA: TGTGCCACCAGCAGAGATCTGCAAAATAGCAATCAGCCCCAGCATTTT
clone size: NA; V gene: TRBV5-6; J gene: TRBJ2-7; D gene: TRBD2; CDR3 protein: CASSLVVLAGERGYEQYF; CDR3 DNA: TGTGCCAGCAGCTTGGTAGTACTAGCGGGCGAACGGGGCTACGAGCAGTACTTC
clone size: NA; V gene: TRBV7-9; J gene: TRBJ2-3; D gene: NA; CDR3 protein: CASSLYLLPSGSGADTQYF; CDR3 DNA: TGTGCCAGCAGCTTATATCTCCTTCCTTCGGGGTCCGGGGCAGATACGCAGTATTTT
clone size: NA; V gene: TRBV30; J gene: TRBJ2-1; D gene: TRBD2; CDR3 protein: CAWSRGSGRALVVEQFF; CDR3 DNA: TGTGCCTGGAGTAGGGGGAGCGGGAGGGCCTTGGTTGTTGAGCAGTTCTTC
clone size: NA; V gene: TRBV3-1; J gene: TRBJ1-5; D gene: NA; CDR3 protein: CASSQDWGNNQPQHF; CDR3 DNA: TGTGCCAGCAGCCAAGACTGGGGGAACAATCAGCCCCAGCATTTT
clone size: few; V gene: TRBV20-1; J gene: TRBJ2-2; D gene: TRBD2; CDR3 protein: CSASGLAGGPGTGELFF; CDR3 DNA: TGCAGTGCTAGCGGATTAGCGGGAGGGCCCGGCACCGGGGAGCTGTTTTTT
clone size: NA; V gene: TRBV18; J gene: TRBJ2-2; D gene: NA; CDR3 protein: CASSPPSGTNGELFF; CDR3 DNA: TGTGCCAGCTCACCGCCCAGCGGGACAAACGGGGAGCTGTTTTTT
clone size: few; V gene: TRBV27; J gene: TRBJ1-2; D gene: NA; CDR3 protein: CASSPGMGLYGYTF; CDR3 DNA: TGTGCCAGCAGCCCTGGTATGGGACTCTATGGCTACACCTTC
clone size: NA; V gene: TRBV11-2; J gene: TRBJ2-2; D gene: TRBD1; CDR3 protein: CASSRQGAGELFF; CDR3 DNA: TGTGCCAGCAGCAGACAGGGAGCCGGGGAGCTGTTTTTT
clone size: NA; V gene: TRBV24-1; J gene: TRBJ2-1; D gene: NA; CDR3 protein: CATSDPIRGLAHHNEQFF; CDR3 DNA: TGTGCCACCAGTGATCCCATCCGGGGGCTAGCCCACCACAATGAGCAGTTCTTC
clone size: NA; V gene: TRBV6-2/TRBV6-3; J gene: TRBJ2-3; D gene: TRBD2; CDR3 protein: CASSSPSSGSEDTQYF; CDR3 DNA: TGTGCCAGCAGCTCCCCCAGTAGCGGGAGTGAAGATACGCAGTATTTT
clone size: NA; V gene: TRBV6-2/TRBV6-3; J gene: TRBJ2-7; D gene: TRBD1; CDR3 protein: CASTSGTGSYEQYF; CDR3 DNA: TGTGCCAGCACCTCCGGGACAGGGTCCTACGAGCAGTACTTC
clone size: NA; V gene: TRBV19; J gene: TRBJ1-5; D gene: TRBD1; CDR3 protein: CASRAGGNNQPQHF; CDR3 DNA: TGTGCCAGTAGAGCAGGGGGCAACAATCAGCCCCAGCATTTT
clone size: NA; V gene: TRBV4-1; J gene: TRBJ2-2; D gene: NA; CDR3 protein: CASNRLGAGTGELFF; CDR3 DNA: TGCGCCAGCAACCGTTTGGGGGCGGGCACCGGGGAGCTGTTTTTT
clone size: NA; V gene: TRBV30; J gene: TRBJ2-7; D gene: TRBD1; CDR3 protein: CARGQGNNEQYF; CDR3 DNA: TGTGCCCGGGGACAGGGTAACAACGAGCAGTACTTC
clone size: NA; V gene: TRBV3-2; J gene: TRBJ2-5; D gene: NA; CDR3 protein: CASSQPYGDPAPNKETQYF; CDR3 DNA: TGTGCCAGCAGCCAACCCTACGGGGATCCGGCCCCGAACAAAGAGACCCAGTACTTC
clone size: NA; V gene: TRBV9; J gene: TRBJ1-4; D gene: TRBD1; CDR3 protein: CASSFGTGIEKLFF; CDR3 DNA: TGTGCCAGCAGCTTTGGGACAGGGATCGAAAAACTGTTTTTT
clone size: few; V gene: TRBV27; J gene: TRBJ2-1; D gene: TRBD2; CDR3 protein: CASSYAGVAYNEQFF; CDR3 DNA: TGTGCCAGCAGTTACGCGGGAGTCGCCTACAATGAGCAGTTCTTC
clone size: NA; V gene: TRBV7-8; J gene: TRBJ1-4; D gene: NA; CDR3 protein: CASSLERREKLFF; CDR3 DNA: TGTGCCAGCAGCTTAGAGAGGCGTGAAAAACTGTTTTTT
clone size: NA; V gene: TRBV12-3/TRBV12-4; J gene: TRBJ2-2; D gene: NA; CDR3 protein: CASSPRGLTGELFF; CDR3 DNA: TGTGCCAGCAGTCCTCGGGGGCTCACCGGGGAGCTGTTTTTT
clone size: few; V gene: TRBV24-1; J gene: TRBJ2-1; D gene: TRBD1; CDR3 protein: CATSSSGTGYNEQFF; CDR3 DNA: TGTGCCACGAGCAGTTCCGGGACAGGTTATAATGAGCAGTTCTTC
clone size: once; V gene: TRBV28; J gene: TRBJ2-7; D gene: NA; CDR3 protein: CASSLGTQTYEQYF; CDR3 DNA: TGTGCCAGCAGTTTAGGGACTCAGACATACGAGCAGTACTTC
clone size: few; V gene: TRBV7-2; J gene: TRBJ1-2; D gene: NA; CDR3 protein: CASSTLTRAVYGYTF; CDR3 DNA: TGTGCCAGCAGCACACTAACCAGGGCGGTCTATGGCTACACCTTC
clone size: once; V gene: TRBV28; J gene: TRBJ2-5; D gene: NA; CDR3 protein: CASIGRELQETQYF; CDR3 DNA: TGTGCCAGCATTGGGCGGGAACTGCAAGAGACCCAGTACTTC
clone size: NA; V gene: TRBV27; J gene: TRBJ1-1; D gene: NA; CDR3 protein: CASSSSSQGTEAFF; CDR3 DNA: TGTGCCAGCAGTTCCTCCTCGCAGGGAACTGAAGCTTTCTTT
clone size: NA; V gene: TRBV6-2/TRBV6-3; J gene: TRBJ1-5; D gene: NA; CDR3 protein: CASKGPFRDQPQHF; CDR3 DNA: TGTGCCAGCAAGGGGCCGTTCAGGGATCAGCCCCAGCATTTT
clone size: few; V gene: TRBV2; J gene: TRBJ2-7; D gene: NA; CDR3 protein: CASSEAEEQQYF; CDR3 DNA: TGTGCCAGCAGTGAAGCGGAGGAGCAGCAGTACTTC
clone size: once; V gene: TRBV20-1; J gene: TRBJ1-5; D gene: TRBD1; CDR3 protein: CSASAGTAIYQPQHF; CDR3 DNA: TGCAGTGCTAGCGCCGGGACAGCGATTTATCAGCCCCAGCATTTT
clone size: NA; V gene: TRBV12-3/TRBV12-4; J gene: TRBJ2-7; D gene: NA; CDR3 protein: CASSPSNRPPEQYF; CDR3 DNA: TGTGCCAGCAGTCCCTCCAACCGACCCCCCGAGCAGTACTTC
clone size: NA; V gene: TRBV19; J gene: TRBJ1-4; D gene: NA; CDR3 protein: CASTARGNEKLFF; CDR3 DNA: TGTGCCAGTACCGCACGGGGTAATGAAAAACTGTTTTTT
clone size: large; V gene: TRBV19; J gene: TRBJ1-5; D gene: TRBD1; CDR3 protein: CASRGGQGGNQPQHF; CDR3 DNA: TGTGCCAGTAGGGGGGGACAGGGAGGCAATCAGCCCCAGCATTTT
clone size: few; V gene: TRBV6-1; J gene: TRBJ2-7; D gene: NA; CDR3 protein: CASSEARSHEQYF; CDR3 DNA: TGTGCCAGCAGTGAAGCCAGGTCCCACGAGCAGTACTTC
clone size: few; V gene: TRBV5-1; J gene: TRBJ2-6; D gene: NA; CDR3 protein: CASKLTGAGANVLTF; CDR3 DNA: TGCGCCAGCAAGCTTACCGGTGCTGGGGCCAACGTCCTGACTTTC
clone size: NA; V gene: TRBV9; J gene: TRBJ2-7; D gene: NA; CDR3 protein: CASSVGGSGLNEQYF; CDR3 DNA: TGTGCCAGCAGCGTAGGAGGGAGCGGTTTGAACGAGCAGTACTTC
clone size: NA; V gene: TRBV28; J gene: TRBJ1-2; D gene: NA; CDR3 protein: CASSLSRYQGYTF; CDR3 DNA: TGTGCCAGCAGTTTAAGCAGGTATCAGGGCTACACCTTC
clone size: NA; V gene: TRBV6-1; J gene: TRBJ1-3; D gene: TRBD1; CDR3 protein: CASSARDRGGGNTIYF; CDR3 DNA: TGTGCCAGCAGTGCCCGGGACAGGGGAGGCGGAAACACCATATATTTT
clone size: NA; V gene: TRBV19; J gene: TRBJ2-1; D gene: TRBD2; CDR3 protein: CAGSSGRTDEQFF; CDR3 DNA: TGTGCCGGATCTAGCGGGAGAACGGATGAGCAGTTCTTC
clone size: NA; V gene: TRBV12-3/TRBV12-4; J gene: TRBJ2-1; D gene: TRBD2; CDR3 protein: CASSISGRRNEQFF; CDR3 DNA: TGTGCCAGCAGTATTAGCGGGAGAAGGAATGAGCAGTTCTTC
clone size: few; V gene: TRBV24-1; J gene: TRBJ2-2; D gene: NA; CDR3 protein: CATSIPGATGELFF; CDR3 DNA: TGTGCCACCAGTATCCCAGGGGCTACCGGGGAGCTGTTTTTT
clone size: NA; V gene: TRBV20-1; J gene: TRBJ2-7; D gene: NA; CDR3 protein: CSATGSRGYEQYF; CDR3 DNA: TGCAGTGCCACAGGGTCTCGGGGGTACGAGCAGTACTTC